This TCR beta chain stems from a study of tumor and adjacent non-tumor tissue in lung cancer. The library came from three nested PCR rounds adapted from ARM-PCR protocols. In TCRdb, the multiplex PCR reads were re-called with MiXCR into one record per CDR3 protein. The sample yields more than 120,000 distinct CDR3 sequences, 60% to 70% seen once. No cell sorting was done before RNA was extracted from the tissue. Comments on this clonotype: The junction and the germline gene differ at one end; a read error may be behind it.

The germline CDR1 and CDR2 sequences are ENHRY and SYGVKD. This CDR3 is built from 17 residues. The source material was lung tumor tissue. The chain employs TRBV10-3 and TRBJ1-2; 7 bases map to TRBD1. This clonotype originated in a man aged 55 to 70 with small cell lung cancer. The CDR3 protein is CTISESPGTAINYGYTF. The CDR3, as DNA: TGTACCATCAGTGAGTCTCCAGGGACAGCAATTAACTATGGCTACACCTTC.